This T cell receptor (beta chain) is drawn from a study of blood T cell repertoires in COVID-19. At the level of the study: Whether acute or convalescent, the COVID-19 samples came from the United States, Italy and Spain. The cDNA or gDNA used as material had been derived from T cells, B-cell-depleted T cells, or PBMCs.

Germline V lookup: CDR1 MNHEY, CDR2 SMNVEV (reference sequence). With 5 bases clipped from V and 7 bases from J, the junction kept 11 bases outside the gene matches. The CDR3 has 18 amino acids. Sequencing used immunoSEQ multiplex PCR; TCRdb keeps in-frame clones, though not all of them. There are roughly 100,000 clones in the sample; about 91% occur only once, and around 3.2% lies in the top ten. The chain combines TRBV27 with TRBJ2-2, with 15 bases that match TRBD2. Sequenced sample: peripheral blood. The receptor was derived from a human donor in a cohort sampled during active COVID-19. Here the CDR3 DNA reads TGTGCCAGCAGTCCCGGACTAGCGGGAGGGCCTAGGATCGGGGAGCTGTTTTTT. Amino acids: CASSPGLAGGPRIGELFF.